The 20 T cell receptor beta chains below all came from one sample that was sequenced in a study of human T cells and chemical hapten exposure. As to time point: pre-sensitization, week 0. Sample treatment: therapeutic diphenylcyclopropenone sensitization with weekly scalp DPC. A single record per CDR3 protein comes from TCRdb applying MiXCR to the RACE reads. The data contain roughly 100,000 distinct CDR3 sequences, around 10% of them singletons. The sample consisted of whole blood, taken in connection with sensitization to the hapten diphenylcyclopropenone (DPC). These receptors came from a woman between 40 and 55 years old with alopecia areata. Some clones in this sample may be carry-over from other donors' samples.

In this sample, this clonotype turned up many times. The rearrangement joins TRBV5-1 to TRBJ2-4, with D possibly called TRBD1 or TRBD2 (5 bases each). Trimming removed 2 bases from V and 9 bases from J, with 9 bases in between. The V gene's germline CDR1 is SGHRS and CDR2 YFSETQ. CDR3 size: 12 residues. The CDR3 loop is CASSFYGGIQYF. The CDR3 region has the DNA TGCGCCAGCAGCTTCTATGGGGGCATTCAGTACTTC.

The chain links TRBV7-2 to TRBJ2-5; possibly TRBD1 for D (5 bases). Looked up from germline, CDR1 is SGHTA and CDR2 is FQGNSA. V was trimmed by 1 base and J by 7 bases, leaving 16 bases between them. The CDR3 length is 15 residues. The CDR3 region has the DNA TGTGCCAGCAGCTTAGTTATGAAGGGGCAGGGGACCCAGTACTTC. This encodes CASSLVMKGQGTQYF.

The gene calls are TRBV19 and TRBJ2-7; D remains unclear. CDR1 LNHDA and CDR2 SQIVND come from the germline V gene (reference sequence). The CDR3 is made up of 13 amino acids. V was cut by 5 bases and J by 4 bases, with 12 bases left in between. The CDR3 nucleotides read TGTGCCAGTAGTGAGGACGGTAAATACGAGCAGTACTTC. Translated: CASSEDGKYEQYF.

This clonotype was observed a handful of times. The genes are TRBV29-1 and TRBJ1-2; D is undetermined. Trimming shortened V by 1 base and J by 4 bases, and 13 bases separated the two germline ends. Per germline, CDR1 SQVTM and CDR2 ANQGSEA. The CDR3 is made up of 14 amino acids. Here the CDR3 DNA reads TGCAGCGTTGAAGTGGGGAGGAGCGCCTATGGCTACACCTTC. Its protein is CSVEVGRSAYGYTF.

This clonotype was observed at least ten times. This chain joins TRBV6-6 and TRBJ1-2; TRBD1 is a possible D gene (5 bases). Germline V gene lookup returns CDR1 MNHNY and CDR2 SVGAGI (reference sequence). The V end was cut by 2 bases, the J end by 8 bases, with 12 bases between. The CDR3 consists of 13 residues. CDR3 DNA: TGTGCCAGCAGTTACACTGGGGCCAGAGGCTACACCTTC. Translation gives CASSYTGARGYTF.

There are a few counts of this clonotype. J is TRBJ2-3 and V is TRBV12-3 or TRBV12-4; D possibly corresponds to TRBD1 (8 bases). This CDR3 has 17 residues. Trimming pared 3 bases from V and 8 bases from J, leaving 24 bases between. Written as DNA, the CDR3 is TGTGCCAGCAGTTTTAAGGGACAGGAGGGGGGGTTAGGTACGCAGTATTTT. It yields the protein CASSFKGQEGGLGTQYF.

On this clonotype itself: A junction end diverges from the germline sequence, so it may reflect a read error. The CDR3 DNA reads as TGTGCCAGCAGAACAGGCTCCTCTGAAAACACCATATATTTT. Its protein product is CASRTGSSENTIYF. The V and J genes are TRBV6-6 and TRBJ1-3; TRBD1 might be the D (5 bases). CDR3 size: 14 residues. CDR1 is MNHNY, CDR2 SVGAGI, per germline (reference sequence).

In its sample, this clonotype was seen many times. The chain uses TRBV19 and TRBJ1-5, with D perhaps matching TRBD1 (6 bases). The CDR3 covers 13 residues. Trimming stripped 7 bases from V and 15 bases from J, with 22 bases between. CDR1 LNHDA and CDR2 SQIVND come from the germline V gene (reference sequence). CDR3 amino acids: CASIPDSGAVPHF. DNA of the CDR3: TGTGCCAGTATCCCAGACTCAGGGGCCGTTCCGCATTTT.

This chain uses TRBV12-3 or TRBV12-4 with TRBJ1-2; D is possibly TRBD1 (6 bases). V lost 6 bases to trimming and J lost 4 bases, with 12 bases between them. The CDR3 sequence is 13 residues long. CDR3 in amino acids: CASSPDSTYGYTF. CDR3 coding DNA: TGTGCCAGCAGCCCGGACAGTACCTATGGCTACACCTTC.

The chain has TRBV29-1 and TRBJ1-1, with no clear D. This CDR3 comprises 14 residues. Trimming cost V 6 bases and J 2 bases, with 16 bases left between them. CDR1 and CDR2 from the germline V gene are SQVTM and ANQGSEA. The CDR3 sequence is CSVLGQLINTEAFF. CDR3 in DNA: TGCAGCGTACTGGGCCAGCTTATTAACACTGAAGCTTTCTTT.

This clonotype was detected a few times. This chain links TRBV21-1 with TRBJ1-1. TRBV21-1 is a known pseudogene. The CDR3 spans 20 residues. The CDR3, as DNA: TGTGCCAGCAGAATTAGCCTACCAGCCCAGCGGGATGGACTGAACACTGAAGCTTTCTTT. Its protein is CASRISLPAQRDGLNTEAFF.

The rearrangement uses TRBV7-2 and TRBJ2-6; D not certain. The length of the CDR3 is 15 residues. V was shortened by 1 base and J by 2 bases, with 6 bases between the two germline ends. The germline CDR1 and CDR2 sequences are SGHTA and FQGNSA. For the CDR3, the DNA is TGTGCCAGCAGCTTAGGTGGGGCTGGGGCCAACGTCCTGACTTTC. Translated, it gives CASSLGGAGANVLTF.

As regards this clonotype: This may be a read error: a much more frequent sequence differs by one nucleotide. The rearrangement uses TRBV4-2 and TRBJ1-3; D unresolved. This CDR3 has 16 residues. Germline lookup yields CDR1 LGHNA and CDR2 YNFKEQ. CDR3 loop: CASTQEWQSSGNTIYF. Here the CDR3 DNA reads TGTGCCAGCACCCAAGAGTGGCAGAGCTCTGGAAACACCATATATTTT.

V is TRBV12-3 or TRBV12-4 and J is TRBJ2-4, with a tentative D call TRBD2 (5 bases). Trimming cost V 7 bases and J 0 bases, with 7 bases left between them. The CDR3 loop spans 13 amino acids. The CDR3 loop is CASMGVAKNIQYF. CDR3 nucleotides: TGTGCCAGCATGGGAGTAGCCAAAAACATTCAGTACTTC.

This clonotype was counted ten times or more. This sequence joins TRBV5-5 and TRBJ2-2; D is possibly TRBD1 (6 bases). CDR1 is SGHKS, CDR2 YYEKEE, per germline (reference sequence). The CDR3 sequence is 17 residues long. The ends were cut back, 7 bases at V and 2 bases at J, with 21 bases in the middle. The CDR3 nucleotides are TGTGCCAGCTTCCCGCATCCCGGGACACTCAACACCGGGGAGCTGTTTTTT. Translating it yields CASFPHPGTLNTGELFF.

This clonotype was counted at least ten times. The V gene is TRBV7-2, the J gene TRBJ1-2; 7 bases align to TRBD1. V was clipped by 4 bases and J by 0 bases; unmatched bases: 8. The germline CDR1 and CDR2 sequences are SGHTA and FQGNSA. The CDR3 runs 16 residues. CDR3 sequence (DNA): TGTGCCAGCAGCTCGCGACAGGGTCCGGCTAACTATGGCTACACCTTC. As protein: CASSSRQGPANYGYTF.

This sequence joins TRBV5-5 and TRBJ2-1; a weak D match, TRBD2 (5 bases). CDR1 is SGHKS, CDR2 YYEKEE, per germline (reference sequence). The CDR3 consists of 15 residues. V gave up 0 bases and J gave up 8 bases, with 15 bases separating them. In DNA form, the CDR3 reads TGTGCCAGCAGCTTGGAACGGGAACCCTCCTATGAGCAGTTCTTC. Translating it yields CASSLEREPSYEQFF. Using reference TRBV5-5 and TRBJ2-1 for the parts outside the CDR3, the full variable domain is DAGVTQSPTHLIKTRGQQVTLRCSPISGHKSVSWYQQVLGQGPQFIFQYYEKEERGRGNFPDRFSARQFPNYSSELNVNALLLGDSALYLCASSLEREPSYEQFFGPGTRLTVL.

This clonotype came up many times. The chain carries TRBV7-9 and TRBJ2-1; D is unclear. The V gene lost 5 bases and the J gene lost 12 bases, with 14 bases spanning the gap. The CDR3 contains 12 residues. Germline CDR1 reads SEHNR; CDR2 reads FQNEAQ (reference sequence). CDR3 sequence (DNA): TGTGCCAGCAGCCCCCCCCGAGCCTGGCAGTTCTTC. Residues: CASSPPRAWQFF.

This clonotype came up many times. V gene TRBV7-9 combines with J gene TRBJ1-1, with a tentative D call TRBD1 (5 bases). From germline, CDR1 is SEHNR and CDR2 FQNEAQ (reference sequence). CDR3 length: 13 residues. Trimming took 5 bases from V and 7 from J, leaving 14 bases between them. The CDR3 region is CASSPDSVIEAFF. The CDR3 DNA is TGTGCCAGCAGCCCAGACAGCGTTATTGAAGCTTTCTTT. The full variable domain, its missing parts supplied by reference TRBV7-9 and TRBJ1-1, is DTGVSQNPRHKITKRGQNVTFRCDPISEHNRLYWYRQTLGQGPEFLTYFQNEAQLEKSRLLSDRFSAERPKGSFSTLEIQRTEQGDSAMYLCASSPDSVIEAFFGQGTRLTVV.

This clonotype was counted ten times or more. This rearrangement joins TRBV29-1 to TRBJ2-5; 9 nucleotides line up with TRBD2. Germline CDR1 SQVTM, CDR2 ANQGSEA. V gave up 4 bases and J gave up 3 bases; unmatched junction bases: 3. The CDR3 length is 13 residues. CDR3 nucleotide sequence: TGCAGCGTTGGAAGACTAGCGGAAGAGACCCAGTACTTC. It specifies CSVGRLAEETQYF.